The rows below give T cell receptor beta chains drawn from one sample of a study of Tregs in tolerant kidney transplant recipients. Assay used: immunoSEQ multiplex PCR; TCRdb lists only in-frame clones, some missing. The sample has approximately 260,000 clones, roughly 80% seen once; the top ten hold roughly 0.67%. Sequenced material: CD4+ T cells from blood. Receptors originate from a human donor in good health. Each CDR3 is given with its conserved first and last residue. D genes are given only for firm matches. Expanded clones are given a class, and other clones once, few, many or no size at all.

j_call cdr3_length v_call d_call clone_size cdr3_nt cdr3_aa
TRBJ2-1 16 TRBV4-1 TRBD2 - TGCGCCAGCAGCCACGACTCTGGGGGGGCCTACAATGAGCAGTTCTTC CASSHDSGGAYNEQFF
TRBJ2-2 13 TRBV30 TRBD1 - TGTGCCTGGAGTCCTCAGGGGGCCGGGGAGCTGTTTTTT CAWSPQGAGELFF
TRBJ1-2 11 TRBV29-1 - - TGCAGCGTTCTTAAGGACTATGGCTACACCTTC CSVLKDYGYTF
TRBJ2-2 13 TRBV5-1 - - TGCGCCAGCAGCTTTACTAGTCCCGGGGAGCTGTTTTTT CASSFTSPGELFF
TRBJ2-5 14 TRBV19 - - TGTGCCAGTAGTCCCGGGTCGTACCAAGAGACCCAGTACTTC CASSPGSYQETQYF
TRBJ1-2 12 TRBV11-2 - - TGTGCCAGCAGCTCAGGAGGGGATGGCTACACCTTC CASSSGGDGYTF
TRBJ1-2 14 TRBV10-2 - - TGCGCCAGCAGTGACTACAGACCTAACTATGGCTACACCTTC CASSDYRPNYGYTF
TRBJ1-2 14 TRBV15 - - TGTGCCACCAGCAGTGATCCTATAAACTATGGCTACACCTTC CATSSDPINYGYTF
TRBJ2-1 18 TRBV4-1 TRBD2 - TGCGCCAGCAGCCGCGGACTAGCGGGAGTGAGCTCCTACAATGAGCAGTTCTTC CASSRGLAGVSSYNEQFF
TRBJ2-3 16 TRBV18 - - TGTGCCAGCTCACCACCGGAGACAGGGAGGAAAGATACGCAGTATTTT CASSPPETGRKDTQYF
TRBJ1-4 12 TRBV30 - - TGTGCCTGGAGGTTTGATAATGAAAAACTGTTTTTT CAWRFDNEKLFF
TRBJ1-1 14 TRBV14 - few TGTGCCAGCAGCCAATGGCAGATGGGCACTGAAGCTTTCTTT CASSQWQMGTEAFF
TRBJ1-1 13 TRBV9 TRBD1 - TGTGCCACGGGGAGGGGGCAGAACACTGAAGCTTTCTTT CATGRGQNTEAFF
TRBJ1-2 14 TRBV9 - - TGTGCCAGCAGCCTTCTAGCGTGGGGAGGGGGCTACACCTTC CASSLLAWGGGYTF
TRBJ1-5 13 TRBV6-1 TRBD1 - TGTGCCAATCTAGGGACAGAAAATCAGCCCCAGCATTTT CANLGTENQPQHF
TRBJ2-7 15 TRBV14 TRBD2 - TGTGCCAGCAGCCAAGGCACTAGCGGGGCCTACGAGCAGTACTTC CASSQGTSGAYEQYF
TRBJ1-5 15 TRBV6-5 TRBD1 - TGTGCCAGCAAATTAACAGGGGGCAACAATCAGCCCCAGCATTTT CASKLTGGNNQPQHF
TRBJ1-4 14 TRBV2 TRBD1 - TGTGCCAGCAGAACCGGGACAGGGAATGAAAAACTGTTTTTT CASRTGTGNEKLFF
TRBJ2-2 14 TRBV7-3 - - TGTGCCAGCAGCCCCTCTCTGTCCACCGGGGAGCTGTTTTTT CASSPSLSTGELFF
TRBJ2-4 12 TRBV29-1 TRBD1 - TGCAGCGCGGGGACAGGTCGGATCATTCAGTACTTC CSAGTGRIIQYF
TRBJ2-2 16 TRBV29-1 TRBD2 - TGCAGCGTTGCGCCGGTGGAGCGGGGGCGCACCGGGGAGCTGTTTTTT CSVAPVERGRTGELFF
TRBJ1-2 14 TRBV6-6 - - TGTGCCAGCAGTCTACAGGCCCTTAACTATGGCTACACCTTC CASSLQALNYGYTF
TRBJ2-7 16 TRBV10-3 TRBD1 - TGTGCCATCAGTGAGGGGGACAGGGGTCAACCCTACGAGCAGTACTTC CAISEGDRGQPYEQYF
TRBJ1-3 16 TRBV5-8 - - TGTGCCAGCAGCTTGGCTGTCGTCTCGGTAGGAAACACCATATATTTT CASSLAVVSVGNTIYF
TRBJ2-5 14 TRBV5-1 - - TGCGCCAGCAGCTTGGGGCAGGGTGGAGAGACCCAGTACTTC CASSLGQGGETQYF
TRBJ2-7 19 TRBV21-1 - - TGTGCCAGCAGCAAAGCGGGTCACCCAAAAGGCCGACCCTCCTACGAGCAGTACTTC CASSKAGHPKGRPSYEQYF
TRBJ2-7 14 TRBV5-1 - - TGCGCCAGCAGCTTGGCCCCTAGCTCCTACGAGCAGTACTTC CASSLAPSSYEQYF
TRBJ2-7 13 TRBV6-6 TRBD2 few TGTGCCACTGGAGCGGGAGGTCTTTACGAGCAGTACTTC CATGAGGLYEQYF
TRBJ2-7 14 TRBV7-6 - - TGTGCCAGCAGCTCGCAGGGGTCCGCTAAGGAGCAGTACTTC CASSSQGSAKEQYF
TRBJ1-2 12 TRBV30 TRBD1 - TGTGCCTGGGACGGGACAGTCTATGGCTACACCTTC CAWDGTVYGYTF
TRBJ2-3 15 TRBV18 - - TGTGCCAGCTCACCACCGTCGACTCGTGCAGATACGCAGTATTTT CASSPPSTRADTQYF
TRBJ2-6 14 TRBV19 TRBD1 - TGTGCCAGTACGACAGGGACTGGGGCCAACGTCCTGACTTTC CASTTGTGANVLTF
TRBJ1-2 15 TRBV4-2 - few TGTGCCAGCAGCCCAGGGGAGGGGCGGGGGGATGGCTACACCTTC CASSPGEGRGDGYTF
TRBJ1-2 14 TRBV7-9 TRBD1 - TGTGCCAGCAGCCGTGGACAGGCCTTCTATGGCTACACCTTC CASSRGQAFYGYTF
TRBJ1-2 14 TRBV6-1 - few TGTGCCAGCAGAAGAACGATCGGAGACTATGGCTACACCTTC CASRRTIGDYGYTF
TRBJ1-5 15 TRBV5-5 - - TGTGCCAGCAGCTCATCATTACTAGGGGTCCAGCCCCAGCATTTT CASSSSLLGVQPQHF
TRBJ1-1 14 TRBV29-1 TRBD1 - TGCAGCGTTTTCCAGGGGGCAATGAACACTGAAGCTTTCTTT CSVFQGAMNTEAFF
TRBJ1-2 15 TRBV7-2 TRBD1 - TGTGCCAGCAGCTCCTACTCAGGGGGATCCTATGGCTACACCTTC CASSSYSGGSYGYTF
TRBJ2-7 17 TRBV4-1 TRBD2 - TGCGCCAGCAGCCAAGATGTTGGAGCGGGGGGTCTCTACGAGCAGTACTTC CASSQDVGAGGLYEQYF
TRBJ2-1 12 TRBV18 - once TGTGCCAGCTCCCCGGACAGCCAGCTACAGTTCTTC CASSPDSQLQFF
TRBJ2-3 15 TRBV11-2 TRBD1 - TGTGCCAGCAGCTTTCCGGACAGGGGGAGAGATACGCAGTATTTT CASSFPDRGRDTQYF
TRBJ2-2 12 TRBV5-5 - - TGTGCCAGCAGCTTGCTTTCCGGGGAGCTGTTTTTT CASSLLSGELFF
TRBJ1-5 15 TRBV21-1 - - TGTGCCAGCAGCGAAAAGAACGAAAAGGGGCAGCCCCAGCATTTT CASSEKNEKGQPQHF
TRBJ1-1 15 TRBV5-1 - - TGCGCCAGCAGCCGGCTGAGACAGCTGAACACTGAAGCTTTCTTT CASSRLRQLNTEAFF
TRBJ1-2 15 TRBV9 TRBD1 - TGTGCCAGCAGCCCGCCCCGGGACAGGGCCTATGGCTACACCTTC CASSPPRDRAYGYTF
TRBJ2-5 13 TRBV12-5 TRBD2 - TGTGCTAGTGAAAGTAGCGGGGCAGAGACCCAGTACTTC CASESSGAETQYF
TRBJ1-2 16 TRBV21-1 - - TGTGCCAGCTATCTATTCAGGGGACAGGGGGCCTATGGCTACACCTTC CASYLFRGQGAYGYTF
TRBJ1-2 17 TRBV27 TRBD1 - TGTGCCAGCAGTCCACGAGCTACAGGGGTCTCATCAGTTGGCTACACCTTC CASSPRATGVSSVGYTF
TRBJ2-7 13 TRBV2 - - TGTGCCAGCAGTGTCGACAGCCCCTACGAGCAGTACTTC CASSVDSPYEQYF
TRBJ2-3 13 TRBV27 - - TGTGCCAGCAGTTTGAGAGGGTTAGATACGCAGTATTTT CASSLRGLDTQYF
TRBJ1-3 16 TRBV7-8 TRBD1 once TGTGCCAGCAGCTTAAGGGACAGGGTATCTGGAAACACCATATATTTT CASSLRDRVSGNTIYF
TRBJ2-2 15 TRBV5-1 - - TGCGCCAGCAGCTTGGAACGGCTGCGGACCGGGGAGCTGTTTTTT CASSLERLRTGELFF
TRBJ1-1 14 TRBV18 TRBD1 - TGTGCCAGCTCACCGGGCAGGGGGGGCACTGAAGCTTTCTTT CASSPGRGGTEAFF
TRBJ1-3 17 TRBV5-4 TRBD1 - TGTGCCAGCACCCAAGGGGTAGGGGGCCTATCTGGAAACACCATATATTTT CASTQGVGGLSGNTIYF
TRBJ2-1 15 TRBV5-5 TRBD2 - TGTGCCAGCAGCTTGGGGGTAGCGGGAGCAAATGAGCAGTTCTTC CASSLGVAGANEQFF
TRBJ2-3 12 TRBV18 - - TGTGCCAGCTCACCAGTATCAGATACGCAGTATTTT CASSPVSDTQYF
TRBJ1-1 14 TRBV30 - few TGTGCCTGGAGAGGGAGAGGGGGGAACACTGAAGCTTTCTTT CAWRGRGGNTEAFF
TRBJ2-1 11 TRBV6-1 - - TGTGCCAGCCACACGGGCAATGAGCAGTTCTTC CASHTGNEQFF
TRBJ2-3 16 TRBV18 - - TGTGCCAGCTCTCCTTCCCTGGGCTTTGGCACAGATACGCAGTATTTT CASSPSLGFGTDTQYF
TRBJ1-6 13 TRBV18 - - TGTGCCAGCTCACCAGGGTCGAATTCACCCCTCCACTTT CASSPGSNSPLHF